This T cell receptor (beta chain) emerged from a study of identical twins. Points from the study as a whole: Partly confounded zero-insertion analyses could result from invariant MAIT and iNKT cells.

This clonotype was seen repeatedly, ten times or more. What it recognizes is unknown. V was shortened by 5 bases and J by 2 bases, with 9 bases between the two germline ends. The CDR3 has 13 residues. In germline, CDR1 is SGHTA, CDR2 FQGNSA. cDNA carried unique molecular identifiers, and a universal primer site was added by template switching. TCRdb re-called the 5' RACE reads through MiXCR, storing one row per CDR3 protein. The sample yields some 240,000 distinct CDR3 sequences, approximately 10% seen once. This chain uses TRBV7-2 with TRBJ2-5; D is undetermined. The sequenced sample was memory T cells sorted from blood. This sequence originates from a man between 45 and 60 years old in good health. Written as DNA, the CDR3 is TGTGCCAGCAGCCGAGTCATACAAGAGACCCAGTACTTC. This codes for CASSRVIQETQYF.